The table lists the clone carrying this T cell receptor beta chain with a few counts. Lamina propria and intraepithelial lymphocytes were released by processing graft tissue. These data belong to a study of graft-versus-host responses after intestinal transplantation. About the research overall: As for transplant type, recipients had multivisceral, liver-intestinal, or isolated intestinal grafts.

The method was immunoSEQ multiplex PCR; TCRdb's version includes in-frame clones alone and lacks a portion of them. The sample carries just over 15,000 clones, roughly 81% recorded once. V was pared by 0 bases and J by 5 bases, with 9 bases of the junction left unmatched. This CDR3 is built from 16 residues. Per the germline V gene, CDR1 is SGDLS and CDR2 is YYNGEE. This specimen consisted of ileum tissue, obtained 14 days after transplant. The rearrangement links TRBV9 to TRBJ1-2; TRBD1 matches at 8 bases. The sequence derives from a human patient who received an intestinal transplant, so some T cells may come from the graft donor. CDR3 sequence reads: CASSVDPGGWGYGYTF. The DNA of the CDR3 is TGTGCCAGCAGCGTAGATCCAGGGGGCTGGGGATATGGCTACACCTTC.